This record looks at one TCR beta chain sequence and its context. In the authors' methods: Reference gene primer amplification yielded estimated nucleated cell counts. The method was immunoSEQ multiplex PCR; TCRdb's version includes in-frame clones alone and lacks a portion of them. Clone size and V and J calls were adopted from that table, with D and trimming inferred from the DNA. The repertoire includes tens of thousands of clones, over 80% of them detected once, and about 5.3% sits in the top ten. The trim removed 4 bases at V and 2 bases at J, leaving 6 bases unmatched. Germline CDR1 reads MDHEN; CDR2 reads SYDVKM. The length of the CDR3 is 15 residues. This sample was included in a study of blood T cell repertoires in COVID-19. Study-level information: Acute-phase and convalescent COVID-19 samples originated in the United States, Italy and Spain. PBMCs, B-cell-depleted T cells, or T cells were the source of the cDNA or gDNA that made up the material.

The clonotype originates from a man between 50 and 59 years old with active COVID-19. The sequencing sample was made of peripheral blood. The chain links TRBV28 to TRBJ2-3, with TRBD2 identical over 7 bases. The CDR3 loop reads CASSWAGRDTDTQYF. DNA for the CDR3: TGTGCCAGCAGTTGGGCGGGGAGGGACACAGATACGCAGTATTTT.